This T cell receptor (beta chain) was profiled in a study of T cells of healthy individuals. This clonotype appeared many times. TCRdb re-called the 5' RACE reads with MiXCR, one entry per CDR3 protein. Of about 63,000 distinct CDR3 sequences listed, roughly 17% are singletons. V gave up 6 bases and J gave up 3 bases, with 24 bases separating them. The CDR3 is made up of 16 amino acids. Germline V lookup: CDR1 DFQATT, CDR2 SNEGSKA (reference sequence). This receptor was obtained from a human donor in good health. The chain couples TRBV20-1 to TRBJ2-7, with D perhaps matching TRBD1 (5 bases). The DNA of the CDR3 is TGCAGTGCCCTACCGACAGACATCCTCCTAGACTACGAGCAGTACTTC. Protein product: CSALPTDILLDYEQYF.